This TCR beta chain was retrieved from a study of blood T cell repertoires in COVID-19. Looking at the study overall: Spain, Italy and the United States supplied samples that represented acute and convalescent COVID-19. In each case, the material was cDNA or gDNA derived from T cells, B-cell-depleted T cells, or PBMCs.

CDR3 length: 16 residues. As handled by the study authors: Scientists estimated how many nucleated cells there were by amplifying reference gene primers. This table comes from immunoSEQ multiplex PCR, and its TCRdb copy is limited to in-frame clones, with some not included. V, J and clone size are taken as reported in that table, and D and trimming were inferred from the DNA itself. The table has roughly 200,000 clones, roughly 85% seen once; the top ten hold about 22%. The gene calls are TRBV1 and TRBJ2-1; TRBD2 was called by the table and not checked on the DNA. TRBV1 corresponds to a pseudogene. The specimen sequenced was peripheral blood. This sequence was found in a man aged 55-75 years with active or convalescent COVID-19. CDR3 nucleotides: TGCACCAGCAGCCCCCGAAATAGCTGTACATACAATGAGCAGTTCTTC. Protein sequence: CTSSPRNSCTYNEQFF.